This is a list of T cell receptor beta chains from one sample in a study of CD8+ T cells in alopecia areata. Data came from immunoSEQ multiplex PCR; TCRdb stores just in-frame clones and leaves some out. The table has about 140,000 clones, roughly 80% seen once. The material was CD8+ T cells sorted from blood, obtained at week 4, from a patient treated with tofacitinib. All receptors come from a human donor with alopecia areata. CDR3s include the opening cysteine and the closing phenylalanine or tryptophan. Each record gives: D gene, J gene, clone size, V gene, CDR3 DNA, CDR3 protein. The D gene is left open where the match is weak. Rows give clone size only sometimes, using once, few, many, or a class for an expanded clone.

D: -; J: TRBJ1-1; size: -; V: TRBV5-1; DNA: TGCGCCAGCAGCTTGGTTGGGCGCACTGAAGCTTTCTTT; CDR3: CASSLVGRTEAFF
D: TRBD1; J: TRBJ1-1; size: once; V: TRBV6-5; DNA: TGTGCCAGCAGTAGACCCCAGGGGGGCACTGAAGCTTTCTTT; CDR3: CASSRPQGGTEAFF
D: TRBD1; J: TRBJ2-5; size: -; V: TRBV28; DNA: TGTGCCAGCAGCCCCGGGACAGGCTATCAAGAGACCCAGTACTTC; CDR3: CASSPGTGYQETQYF
D: TRBD2; J: TRBJ2-1; size: -; V: TRBV4-3; DNA: TGCGCCAGCAGCCCCCAGACTAGCGGGGTAGGAAATGAGCAGTTCTTC; CDR3: CASSPQTSGVGNEQFF
D: TRBD2; J: TRBJ2-1; size: -; V: TRBV4-2; DNA: TGTGCCAGCAGCCCTCTAGCGGGGGGGCCTCGATACAATGAGCAGTTCTTC; CDR3: CASSPLAGGPRYNEQFF
D: TRBD2; J: TRBJ2-7; size: -; V: TRBV9; DNA: TGTGCCAACCCGACCCGTAGACTAGCGGGGGTTACCTACGAGCAGTACTTC; CDR3: CANPTRRLAGVTYEQYF
D: -; J: TRBJ2-7; size: -; V: TRBV5-4; DNA: TGTGCCAGCAGCTTAGGGGGGGTGAGAAACGACGAGCAGTACTTC; CDR3: CASSLGGVRNDEQYF
D: TRBD2; J: TRBJ2-5; size: -; V: TRBV7-2; DNA: TGTGCCAGCAGCCTACCGGGACTAGCCTCCCAAGAGACCCAGTACTTC; CDR3: CASSLPGLASQETQYF
D: -; J: TRBJ2-7; size: -; V: TRBV5-1; DNA: TGCGCCAGCAGCGGGGACGGATCCTCCTACGAGCAGTACTTC; CDR3: CASSGDGSSYEQYF
D: -; J: TRBJ2-3; size: -; V: TRBV29-1; DNA: TGCAGCGTTGGCTCGAGCCCAGATACGCAGTATTTT; CDR3: CSVGSSPDTQYF
D: -; J: TRBJ2-2; size: -; V: TRBV7-2; DNA: TGTGCCAGCAGCCCCCGCGGGCGGGGAGAGAGAAACACCGGGGAGCTGTTTTTT; CDR3: CASSPRGRGERNTGELFF
D: TRBD2; J: TRBJ2-1; size: -; V: TRBV13; DNA: TGTGCCAGCAGCTCCGCTAGCGGGGGGTCCTACAATGAGCAGTTCTTC; CDR3: CASSSASGGSYNEQFF
D: -; J: TRBJ2-1; size: -; V: TRBV5-6; DNA: TGTGCCAGCAGCTTGAGGAATGAGCAGTTCTTC; CDR3: CASSLRNEQFF
D: -; J: TRBJ2-7; size: once; V: TRBV19; DNA: TGTGCCAGTAGTATAGGGGGCAGCGCCTACTACGAGCAGTACTTC; CDR3: CASSIGGSAYYEQYF
D: -; J: TRBJ2-2; size: -; V: TRBV13; DNA: TGTGCCAGCAGCTTAGGGGACACCGGGGAGCTGTTTTTT; CDR3: CASSLGDTGELFF
D: TRBD1; J: TRBJ2-7; size: -; V: TRBV5-6; DNA: TGTGCCAGCAGCCCGGGACAGAGTTCCTACGAGCAGTACTTC; CDR3: CASSPGQSSYEQYF
D: TRBD1; J: TRBJ2-7; size: -; V: TRBV30; DNA: TGTGCCTGGAGGGACCCGGACAGGGTGCGGGAGCAGTACTTC; CDR3: CAWRDPDRVREQYF
D: TRBD1; J: TRBJ1-2; size: -; V: TRBV6-5; DNA: TGTGCCAGCAGCCTACGACAGGGTGCTAACTATGGCTACACCTTC; CDR3: CASSLRQGANYGYTF
D: -; J: TRBJ2-7; size: -; V: TRBV4-2; DNA: TGTGCCAGCAGCCAGGGTGGGGACTCTTCCTACGAGCAGTACTTC; CDR3: CASSQGGDSSYEQYF
D: -; J: TRBJ2-1; size: -; V: TRBV7-6; DNA: TGTGCCAGCAGCCCCGAAAACAGAAACTACAATGAGCAGTTCTTC; CDR3: CASSPENRNYNEQFF
D: TRBD1; J: TRBJ1-4; size: -; V: TRBV2; DNA: TGTGCCAGCAGTGAAGCGAGGGGACAGGGAGATGAAAAACTGTTTTTT; CDR3: CASSEARGQGDEKLFF
D: -; J: TRBJ2-3; size: -; V: TRBV4-1; DNA: TGCGCCAGCAGCCAAGACGGGGGCACAGATACGCAGTATTTT; CDR3: CASSQDGGTDTQYF
D: TRBD1; J: TRBJ2-1; size: -; V: TRBV29-1; DNA: TGCAGCGTTGACGAGGGGGCCTCCTACAATGAGCAGTTCTTC; CDR3: CSVDEGASYNEQFF
D: -; J: TRBJ1-2; size: -; V: TRBV7-9; DNA: TGTGCCAGCAGCCCCCGTCCCGGTAACTATGGCTACACCTTC; CDR3: CASSPRPGNYGYTF
D: -; J: TRBJ2-6; size: -; V: TRBV7-2; DNA: TGTGCCAGCAGCTTATCCCCCCGAGGGGCAGGGGCCAACGTCCTGACTTTC; CDR3: CASSLSPRGAGANVLTF
D: -; J: TRBJ2-7; size: -; V: TRBV19; DNA: TGTGCCAGTAGTATGGGCAGTCTCTCCTACGAGCAGTACTTC; CDR3: CASSMGSLSYEQYF
D: -; J: TRBJ2-7; size: few; V: TRBV4-3; DNA: TGCGCCAGCAGCCAAGCATTTGCCCCCCCTCAGTACTTC; CDR3: CASSQAFAPPQYF
D: -; J: TRBJ1-2; size: -; V: TRBV29-1; DNA: TGCAGCGTTGATATAGGGGGGTATGGCTACACCTTC; CDR3: CSVDIGGYGYTF
D: TRBD2; J: TRBJ2-7; size: -; V: TRBV11-2; DNA: TGTGCCAGCAGCTTGTCCGGGACTAGCTCCTACGAGCAGTACTTC; CDR3: CASSLSGTSSYEQYF
D: TRBD2; J: TRBJ2-7; size: once; V: TRBV4-1; DNA: TGCGCCAGCAGCCTGGCTAGCGGGGCGATGTACGAGCAGTACTTC; CDR3: CASSLASGAMYEQYF
D: TRBD1; J: TRBJ2-1; size: -; V: TRBV29-1; DNA: TGCAGCGTTGAGAATGGACAGGGTTATAATGAGCAGTTCTTC; CDR3: CSVENGQGYNEQFF
D: TRBD1; J: TRBJ1-4; size: -; V: TRBV6-5; DNA: TGTGCCAGCAGTCAACCAGGGGGCGCGGGAGAAAAACTGTTTTTT; CDR3: CASSQPGGAGEKLFF
D: -; J: TRBJ2-1; size: few; V: TRBV7-2; DNA: TGTGCCAGCAGCTTAGCGGGGGGCCTTGACAATGAGCAGTTCTTC; CDR3: CASSLAGGLDNEQFF
D: -; J: TRBJ2-5; size: -; V: TRBV29-1; DNA: TGCAGCGTTGAAGAACTCGGGTTCGGGGAGACCCAGTACTTC; CDR3: CSVEELGFGETQYF
D: TRBD2; J: TRBJ2-5; size: -; V: TRBV5-6; DNA: TGTGCCAGCAGCTTGTCTCTAGCGGGGCAACAAGAGACCCAGTACTTC; CDR3: CASSLSLAGQQETQYF
D: TRBD1; J: TRBJ1-1; size: -; V: TRBV19; DNA: TGTGCCAGTAGTATAGATCGGGACAGGGGCGGCACTGAAGCTTTCTTT; CDR3: CASSIDRDRGGTEAFF
D: -; J: TRBJ2-5; size: -; V: TRBV5-4; DNA: TGTGCCAGCAGCCCCCGCACGACCGGGGAGCCGGGAGAGACCCAGTACTTC; CDR3: CASSPRTTGEPGETQYF
D: -; J: TRBJ2-7; size: -; V: TRBV19; DNA: TGTGCCAGTAGCGTGGGACCGCTAAGCTCCTACGAGCAGTACTTC; CDR3: CASSVGPLSSYEQYF
D: -; J: TRBJ1-2; size: once; V: TRBV5-1; DNA: TGCGCCAGCAGCTTGACAGCTAAAGACTTCTATGGCTACACCTTC; CDR3: CASSLTAKDFYGYTF
D: -; J: TRBJ2-2; size: -; V: TRBV29-1; DNA: TGCAGCGTTGAAGGTCATCCCGGGTCGAACACCGGGGAGCTGTTTTTT; CDR3: CSVEGHPGSNTGELFF
D: -; J: TRBJ1-5; size: -; V: TRBV27; DNA: TGTGCCAGCAGTTTATCGGCAGGCAATAATCAGCCCCAGCATTTT; CDR3: CASSLSAGNNQPQHF
D: -; J: TRBJ2-7; size: -; V: TRBV4-3; DNA: TGCGCCAGCAGCCAGGGGGTGGGGGCCCTCGTGGGAGAGCAGTACTTC; CDR3: CASSQGVGALVGEQYF
D: -; J: TRBJ2-5; size: -; V: TRBV6-6; DNA: TGTGCCAGCAGTTACCTGGTCACCATGCGGGAGACCCAGTACTTC; CDR3: CASSYLVTMRETQYF
D: -; J: TRBJ2-1; size: -; V: TRBV15; DNA: TGTGCCACCAGCCTCGGGGGAGCGGAGCAGTTCTTC; CDR3: CATSLGGAEQFF
D: TRBD1; J: TRBJ2-1; size: -; V: TRBV29-1; DNA: TGCAGCGCCCAAGCGACAGGGGTTCCCTACAATGAGCAGTTCTTC; CDR3: CSAQATGVPYNEQFF
D: -; J: TRBJ1-2; size: -; V: TRBV7-9; DNA: TGTGCCAGCAGCCTCGGAACAGACTTAGGCTACACCTTC; CDR3: CASSLGTDLGYTF
D: -; J: TRBJ2-1; size: -; V: TRBV5-4; DNA: TGTGCCAGCGGCCAATGGAATGAGCAGTTCTTC; CDR3: CASGQWNEQFF
D: -; J: TRBJ2-7; size: once; V: TRBV7-3; DNA: TGTGCCAGCAGCTTGCGCGGGGAGGCCTACGAGCAGTACTTC; CDR3: CASSLRGEAYEQYF
D: -; J: TRBJ1-2; size: once; V: TRBV7-9; DNA: TGTGCCAGCAGCTTACCCTTGGGGTATGGCTACACCTTC; CDR3: CASSLPLGYGYTF
D: -; J: TRBJ2-5; size: -; V: TRBV9; DNA: TGTGCCAGCAGCCCCCGCAGGGGCAGCGAGACCCAGTACTTC; CDR3: CASSPRRGSETQYF
D: -; J: TRBJ1-5; size: few; V: TRBV7-9; DNA: TGTGCCAGCAGCTCCGTAGGGGGCAATCAGCCCCAGCATTTT; CDR3: CASSSVGGNQPQHF
D: TRBD2; J: TRBJ2-2; size: few; V: TRBV29-1; DNA: TGCAGCATCCTAGCGGGGGGCATCACCGGGGAGCTGTTTTTT; CDR3: CSILAGGITGELFF
D: -; J: TRBJ2-5; size: many; V: TRBV30; DNA: TGTGCCTGGAGTTTTGGTCAAGAGACCCAGTACTTC; CDR3: CAWSFGQETQYF
D: -; J: TRBJ1-2; size: once; V: TRBV7-9; DNA: TGTGCCAGCAGCTCAATTAGACCCCCGGTCGACTATGGCTACACCTTC; CDR3: CASSSIRPPVDYGYTF
D: -; J: TRBJ2-7; size: -; V: TRBV30; DNA: TGTGCCTGGAGTGTAACAGGACGCGAGCAGTACTTC; CDR3: CAWSVTGREQYF